This T cell receptor (beta chain) originates from a study of shared clonotypes between healthy human individuals. The repertoire was sequenced with immunoSEQ multiplex PCR; TCRdb's copy has only in-frame clones and lacks some. Altogether about 2.1 million clones are present, just over 90% being singletons, with the ten largest covering about 1.7%. CD45RO negativity and positive selection for CCR7 defined naive CD8 cells, a population that excluded terminally differentiated effector memory CD45RA+ cells. The CDR3 runs to 15 residues. The germline V gene encodes CDR1 LNHDA and CDR2 SQIVND (reference sequence). Trimming shortened V by 3 bases and J by 3 bases, and 11 bases separated the two germline ends.

V and J are TRBV19 and TRBJ2-2, with D perhaps matching TRBD2 (5 bases). The specimen sequenced was naive CD8+ T cells from PBMCs. The sequence derives from a man between 18 and 29 years old in good health. Some clones in this sample may be carry-over from other donors' samples. Here the CDR3 reads CASSIRLHYTGELFF. DNA of the CDR3: TGTGCCAGTAGTATTAGACTACACTACACCGGGGAGCTGTTTTTT. Supplemented by reference TRBV19 and TRBJ2-2, the full variable domain reads DGGITQSPKYLFRKEGQNVTLSCEQNLNHDAMYWYRQDPGQGLRLIYYSQIVNDFQKGDIAEGYSVSREKKESFPLTVTSAQKNPTAFYLCASSIRLHYTGELFFGEGSRLTVL.